This TCR beta chain was documented in a study of CD8+CD57+ T cells in acquired aplastic anemia. Study-level results: Between the patient and control groups, CD8+ Simpson's diversity did not differ significantly.

The CDR3 has 12 amino acids. Germline values: CDR1 SEHNR, CDR2 FQNEAQ (reference sequence). The V and J ends lost 4 bases and 16 bases respectively, with 17 bases between them. Turning to this clonotype: The antigen remains undetermined.

CDR3 and TCR beta VDJ profiling relied on a genomic DNA template. TCRdb re-called the reads with MiXCR, one entry per CDR3 protein. Among 400,000 to 600,000 distinct CDR3 sequences listed, about a third were seen once. Patients chosen for sequencing had CD8+CD57+ cells that had expanded, as shown by flow cytometry. Severe acquired aplastic anemia was present in every patient. The receptor comes from a human donor with aplastic anemia. J is TRBJ1-3 and V is TRBV7-9; D ambiguous. The sequenced sample was sorted CD4+, CD8+, or CD8+CD57+ T cells (not recorded which) from PBMCs. The CDR3 DNA is TGTGCCAGCAGCTCTCCCCCGCCAGAGAGTTATTTT. Translating it yields CASSSPPPESYF.